These 8 T cell receptor beta chains came from one sample sequenced in a study of OX40 agonist ivuxolimab in advanced cancers. Sequenced by immunoSEQ multiplex PCR; TCRdb stores in-frame clones only, minus some. The sample includes approximately 40,000 clones, approximately 90% of them seen just once. Sequencing used CD4+ or CD8+ T cells sorted from blood, obtained in a trial of the OX40 agonist ivuxolimab. The receptor set was obtained from an adult with an advanced solid tumor such as melanoma, head and neck, liver or kidney cancer.

This clone has a single count. V gene TRBV6-5 combines with J gene TRBJ1-5; maybe TRBD1 (5 bases). Between the trimmed V and J ends, which lost 2 bases and 7 bases, there was a span of 15 bases. The CDR3 runs to 15 residues. Germline V gene data show CDR1 as MNHEY and CDR2 as SVGAGI. The CDR3 is CASSYGPAGRQPQHF. In DNA, the CDR3 is TGTGCCAGCAGTTACGGGCCGGCAGGGCGACAGCCCCAGCATTTT.

This clone was recorded only once. The CDR3: CASSQDWANRETQYF. CDR3 coding DNA: TGTGCCAGCAGCCAAGATTGGGCCAATCGGGAGACCCAGTACTTC. This sequence joins TRBV14 and TRBJ2-5; the D is unclear. The CDR3 sequence is 15 residues long. Trimming took 0 bases from V and 5 from J, leaving 13 bases between them. Germline-derived CDR1 and CDR2 are SGHDN and FVKESK.

V is TRBV4-2 and J is TRBJ1-1; D not resolved. The CDR3 sequence is 12 residues long. V shed 3 bases and J shed 8 bases, with 10 bases lying between them. The germline CDR1 and CDR2 sequences are LGHNA and YNFKEQ. This CDR3 is CASSHTGGEAFF. CDR3 nucleotides: TGTGCCAGCAGCCACACGGGAGGGGAAGCTTTCTTT.

CDR3 region: CARERQGGVYGYTF. The CDR3 bases are TGTGCCAGGGAACGACAGGGCGGCGTTTATGGCTACACCTTC. The chain has TRBV2 and TRBJ1-2; TRBD1 matches 7 bases. This CDR3 has 14 amino acids. Trimming cost V 9 bases and J 5 bases; bases outside gene matches: 12. In germline, CDR1 is SNHLY, CDR2 FYNNEI.

This clone was counted once. The genes are TRBV29-1 and TRBJ1-1; 12 positions agree with TRBD1. Per germline, CDR1 SQVTM and CDR2 ANQGSEA. CDR3 length equals 16 residues. Unmatched junction bases numbered 11, after V lost 6 bases and J lost 3 bases. This CDR3 reads CSVARDRGHRDTEAFF. Here the CDR3 DNA reads TGCAGCGTCGCCCGGGACAGGGGGCATCGGGACACTGAAGCTTTCTTT.

This clone was observed a handful of times. V usage is TRBV29-1 and J usage is TRBJ2-1, with 12 bases identical to TRBD2. The length of the CDR3 is 14 residues. CDR1 SQVTM and CDR2 ANQGSEA come from the germline V gene. The trim removed 4 bases at V and 4 bases at J, leaving 2 bases unmatched. DNA of the CDR3: TGCAGCGTTGGGGGACTAGCGGGTTACAATGAGCAGTTCTTC. The encoded protein is CSVGGLAGYNEQFF.

The genes are TRBV6-1 and TRBJ2-2; TRBD1 is a possible D gene (5 bases). Germline V gene lookup returns CDR1 MNHNS and CDR2 SASEGT. The CDR3 has 15 residues. Between the trimmed V and J ends, which lost 6 bases and 0 bases, there was a span of 11 bases. CDR3 bases: TGTGCCAGCAGACCCAGGGTGTCGAACACCGGGGAGCTGTTTTTT. It yields the protein CASRPRVSNTGELFF.

The V call is TRBV6-4, the J call TRBJ1-3; D gene ambiguous. The V gene's germline CDR1 is MRHNA and CDR2 SNTAGT. Trimming shortened V by 8 bases and J by 3 bases, and 11 bases separated the two germline ends. CDR3 length equals 13 residues. In DNA, the CDR3 is TGTGCCAGCCCAGAGGGCCGTGGAAACACCATATATTTT. The encoded protein is CASPEGRGNTIYF.